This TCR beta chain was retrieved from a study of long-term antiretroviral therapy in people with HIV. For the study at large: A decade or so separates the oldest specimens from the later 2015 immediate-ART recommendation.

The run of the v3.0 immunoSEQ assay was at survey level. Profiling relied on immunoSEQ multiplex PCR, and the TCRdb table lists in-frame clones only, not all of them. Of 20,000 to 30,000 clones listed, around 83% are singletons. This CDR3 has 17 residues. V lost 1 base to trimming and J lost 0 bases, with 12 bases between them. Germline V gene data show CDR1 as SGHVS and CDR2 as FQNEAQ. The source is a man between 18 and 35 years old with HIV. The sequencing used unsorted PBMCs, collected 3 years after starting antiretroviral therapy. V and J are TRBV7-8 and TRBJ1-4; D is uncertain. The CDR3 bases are TGTGCCAGCAGCTTAGATCGCCCAGTTGCAACTAATGAAAAACTGTTTTTT. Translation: CASSLDRPVATNEKLFF.